Presented here are 23 T cell receptor beta chains from one specimen sequenced in a study of CD8+CD57+ T cells in acquired aplastic anemia. Whoever was chosen for sequencing had shown CD8+CD57+ cell expansion by flow cytometry. Genomic DNA, the template, was used for profiling of the TCR beta VDJ and CDR3. In TCRdb, the reads were re-called with MiXCR into one record per CDR3 protein. In the table there are approximately 170,000 distinct CDR3 sequences, around half of which are singletons. Input material: sorted CD4+, CD8+, or CD8+CD57+ T cells (not recorded which) from PBMCs. These receptor sequences come from a human donor with aplastic anemia.

This clonotype was seen repeatedly, ten times or more. DNA of the CDR3: TGTGCCAGTAAGGGGTACACTGAAGCTTTCTTT. It yields the protein CASKGYTEAFF. The chain links TRBV19 to TRBJ1-1; a possible D gene is TRBD1 (5 bases). Germline lookup yields CDR1 LNHDA and CDR2 SQIVND (reference sequence). The CDR3 contains 11 residues. Trimming removed 7 bases at V and 3 bases at J, with 6 bases between.

Only a few counts were recorded for this clonotype. This chain joins TRBV19 and TRBJ2-5; D tentatively reads TRBD1 or TRBD2 (5 bases each). The CDR3 runs 16 residues. Germline lookup yields CDR1 LNHDA and CDR2 SQIVND (reference sequence). V was shortened by 5 bases and J by 3 bases, with 19 bases between the two germline ends. CDR3 loop: CASSFRRGQGEETQYF. The DNA for the CDR3 is TGTGCCAGTAGTTTCCGCCGCGGGCAAGGGGAAGAGACCCAGTACTTC.

The chain links TRBV3-1 to TRBJ2-1, with 9 bases fitting TRBD2. V was clipped by 0 bases and J by 1 base; unmatched bases: 7. The CDR3 is 18 residues long. Germline V gene lookup returns CDR1 LGHDT and CDR2 YNNKEL (reference sequence). CDR3 loop: CASSQEPGLALSYNEQFF. In nucleotides, the CDR3 is TGTGCCAGCAGCCAAGAGCCCGGACTAGCGCTTTCCTACAATGAGCAGTTCTTC.

As concerns this clonotype: This could be a read error, since a much larger clone is one nucleotide away. The rearrangement joins TRBV4-1 to TRBJ2-3, with TRBD2 matching over 10 bases. The CDR3 sequence is 17 residues long. Per the germline V gene, CDR1 is MGHRA and CDR2 is YSYEKL. CDR3 DNA: TGCGCCAGCAACCAAGATGGAAGCGGGAGGGCCACAGATACGCAGTATTTT. It translates to CASNQDGSGRATDTQYF.

This clonotype was seen repeatedly, ten times or more. CDR3 residues: CASSPRTGMNTEAFF. CDR3 nucleotides: TGTGCCAGCAGCCCCCGGACAGGGATGAACACTGAAGCTTTCTTT. The chain joins TRBV9 to TRBJ1-1; 8 bases line up with TRBD1. J lost 0 bases, V lost 4 bases, and 5 bases had no gene match. CDR3 length: 15 amino acids. Germline assignment: CDR1 SGDLS and CDR2 YYNGEE.

With respect to this clonotype: Just one base apart from a much larger clone, this may be a read error. The chain combines TRBV12-3 or TRBV12-4 with TRBJ2-6, with 11 bases matching TRBD2. The CDR3 has 17 amino acids. Losses at the gene ends were 6 bases for V and 0 bases for J; bases not matched to a gene: 4. The CDR3 sequence is CASSVSGRASGANVLTF. DNA for the CDR3: TGTGCCAGCAGCGTTAGCGGGAGGGCCTCTGGGGCCAACGTCCTGACTTTC.

This clonotype appeared a few times. One junction end does not reproduce the germline sequence, and a read error may be involved. This chain joins TRBV10-3 and TRBJ2-3; 8 nucleotides match TRBD2. This CDR3 spans 15 amino acids. CDR1 and CDR2 (germline): ENHRY, SYGVKD. The CDR3 loop reads CAISEGGGSTDTRYF. The DNA for the CDR3 is TGTGCTATCAGTGAGGGCGGGGGGTCCACAGATACGCGGTATTTT.

This clonotype was observed many times. The chain has TRBV11-2 and TRBJ2-2; perhaps TRBD2 as D (6 bases). The CDR3 extends over 15 amino acids. Trimming removed 4 bases at V and 5 bases at J, with 14 bases between. Germline lookup yields CDR1 SGHAT and CDR2 FQNNGV. The CDR3 here is CASSSRRGSTGELFF. CDR3 sequence (DNA): TGTGCCAGCAGCTCCCGACGGGGGAGTACCGGGGAGCTGTTTTTT.

This chain uses TRBV24-1 with TRBJ2-2, with D tentatively TRBD1 (6 bases). The germline V gene encodes CDR1 KGHDR and CDR2 SFDVKD. CDR3 length: 15 residues. The V gene lost 6 bases and the J gene lost 0 bases, with 10 bases spanning the gap. CDR3 amino acids: CATSSDRTNTGELFF. The CDR3 DNA follows: TGTGCCACCAGTAGTGACAGGACGAACACCGGGGAGCTGTTTTTT.

The chain joins TRBV11-1 to TRBJ2-3; the D is unclear. V gave up 1 base and J gave up 2 bases, with 10 bases separating them. Germline lookup yields CDR1 SGHAT and CDR2 FQDESV (reference sequence). The CDR3 contains 15 residues. CDR3 sequence (DNA): TGTGCCAGCAGCTTAGTTTCCTCAGTCACAGATACGCAGTATTTT. It translates to CASSLVSSVTDTQYF.

This chain connects TRBV6-1 to TRBJ2-5, with 8 bases identical to TRBD1. The germline V gene encodes CDR1 MNHNS and CDR2 SASEGT. The CDR3 is made up of 15 amino acids. V lost 8 bases and J lost 5; bases outside the gene matches: 13. Written as DNA, the CDR3 is TGTGCCAGCGGCCGTTCCGGGACAGGTGGGGAGACCCAGTACTTC. Protein: CASGRSGTGGETQYF.

This clonotype occurred many times. The chain is built from TRBV24-1 and TRBJ2-2, with D unresolved. The CDR3 length is 12 residues. In germline, CDR1 is KGHDR, CDR2 SFDVKD. Trimming took off 5 bases at V and 7 bases at J, with 7 bases between the two ends. CDR3 nucleotide sequence: TGTGCCACCAGTGGACTGTTCGGGGAGCTGTTTTTT. Amino acid sequence: CATSGLFGELFF.

This chain uses TRBV6-1 with TRBJ1-5; D is uncertain. Trimming cost V 2 bases and J 0 bases, with 11 bases left between them. The germline V gene has CDR1 MNHNS and CDR2 SASEGT. CDR3 length equals 16 residues. The CDR3 sequence: CASSERGRYSNQPQHF. The CDR3 DNA reads as TGTGCCAGCAGTGAACGAGGCAGATATAGCAATCAGCCCCAGCATTTT.

The chain links TRBV7-3 to TRBJ2-5, with 12 bases aligning to TRBD2. Per the germline V gene, CDR1 is SGHTA and CDR2 is FQGTGA. CDR3 size: 13 residues. The V segment lost 3 bases and the J segment 9 bases; nucleotides outside the gene matches: 2. CDR3 loop: CASSLASGGAQYF. DNA for the CDR3: TGTGCCAGCAGCTTGGCTAGCGGGGGGGCCCAGTACTTC.

The rearrangement joins TRBV4-1 to TRBJ1-6; no clear D gene. The germline V and J ends were trimmed by 0 bases and 5 bases, with 11 bases remaining between them. The CDR3 runs 16 residues. The germline V gene encodes CDR1 MGHRA and CDR2 YSYEKL. In nucleotides, the CDR3 is TGCGCCAGCAGCCAAGAATTGTACAGAAATAATTCACCCCTCCACTTT. Translation gives CASSQELYRNNSPLHF.

This clonotype was recorded a few times. V gene TRBV11-2 combines with J gene TRBJ2-2; 7 bases align to TRBD1. Germline CDR1 SGHAT, CDR2 FQNNGV. The CDR3 covers 17 residues. Losses at the gene ends were 5 bases for V and 0 bases for J; bases not matched to a gene: 9. CDR3 residues: CASSPKRDRTNTGELFF. In DNA, the CDR3 is TGTGCCAGCAGCCCTAAGAGGGACAGAACGAACACCGGGGAGCTGTTTTTT. Full variable domain (missing parts from reference TRBV11-2 and TRBJ2-2): EAGVAQSPRYKIIEKRQSVAFWCNPISGHATLYWYQQILGQGPKLLIQFQNNGVVDDSQLPKDRFSAERLKGVDSTLKIQPAKLEDSAVYLCASSPKRDRTNTGELFFGEGSRLTVL.

The chain recombines TRBV5-1 with TRBJ1-2; the match to TRBD1 covers 12 bases. CDR1 SGHRS and CDR2 YFSETQ come from the germline V gene. The CDR3 extends over 12 amino acids. Germline trimming cut 7 bases from V and 7 bases from J; bases unmatched to any gene: 2. This CDR3 is CASGTGGIGYTF. CDR3 sequence (DNA): TGCGCCAGCGGGACAGGGGGCATTGGCTACACCTTC. Looking up the rest from reference TRBV5-1 and TRBJ1-2 gives the full variable domain: KAGVTQTPRYLIKTRGQQVTLSCSPISGHRSVSWYQQTPGQGLQFLFEYFSETQRNKGNFPGRFSGRQFSNSRSEMNVSTLELGDSALYLCASGTGGIGYTFGSGTRLTVV.

The CDR3 spells CSVGGGAYEQYF. The CDR3 DNA sequence: TGCAGCGTTGGTGGGGGGGCCTACGAGCAGTACTTC. This chain connects TRBV29-1 to TRBJ2-7; 7 nucleotides agree with TRBD2. This CDR3 spans 12 amino acids. Germline values: CDR1 SQVTM, CDR2 ANQGSEA. J gave up 2 bases and V 4 bases, and 2 bases lay outside the gene matches.

This chain links TRBV11-2 with TRBJ2-1; the D is unclear. V was shortened by 1 base and J by 8 bases, with 9 bases between the two germline ends. This CDR3 is 13 amino acids long. CDR1 and CDR2 from the germline V gene are SGHAT and FQNNGV. This CDR3 is CASSLARTYEQFF. CDR3 coding DNA: TGTGCCAGCAGCTTAGCCAGGACGTATGAGCAGTTCTTC.

In its sample, this clonotype was seen many times. CDR3 sequence reads: CASSLEAVETQYF. CDR3 bases: TGCGCCAGCAGCTTGGAGGCAGTTGAGACCCAGTACTTC. The genes are TRBV5-1 and TRBJ2-5; D is uncertain. Germline assignment: CDR1 SGHRS and CDR2 YFSETQ. Between the trimmed V and J ends, which lost 0 bases and 5 bases, there was a span of 8 bases. CDR3 size: 13 residues.

In this sample, this clonotype turned up once. J is TRBJ1-1 and V is TRBV10-2; D remains ambiguous. Germline V CDR1 and CDR2: WSHSY, SAAADI. Deletions cut 1 base from V and 4 bases from J, with 7 bases between. The CDR3 contains 13 residues. The CDR3 coding sequence is TGCGCCAGCAGTGAGTTACTCGGCACTGAAGCTTTCTTT. Amino acids: CASSELLGTEAFF.

This clonotype was seen a single time. This rearrangement joins TRBV10-3 to TRBJ1-2; D unresolved. V was shortened by 6 bases and J by 2 bases, with 13 bases between the two germline ends. Germline V CDR1 and CDR2: ENHRY, SYGVKD. This CDR3 has 14 residues. As DNA, the CDR3 is TGTGCCATCAGGCCCCAGAGTGGGAACTATGGCTACACCTTC. This codes for CAIRPQSGNYGYTF.

Of note for this clonotype: This may be a read error, as it is one base from a much larger clone. This sequence joins TRBV6-1 and TRBJ1-2, with D maybe TRBD1 (6 bases). Germline CDR1 MNHNS, CDR2 SASEGT. V lost 11 bases to trimming and J lost 4 bases, with 20 bases between them. The CDR3 runs to 14 residues. The CDR3 protein is CAGGRGSSSYGYTF. The DNA for the CDR3 is TGTGCCGGCGGGAGGGGGAGCTCGTCCTATGGCTACACCTTC.